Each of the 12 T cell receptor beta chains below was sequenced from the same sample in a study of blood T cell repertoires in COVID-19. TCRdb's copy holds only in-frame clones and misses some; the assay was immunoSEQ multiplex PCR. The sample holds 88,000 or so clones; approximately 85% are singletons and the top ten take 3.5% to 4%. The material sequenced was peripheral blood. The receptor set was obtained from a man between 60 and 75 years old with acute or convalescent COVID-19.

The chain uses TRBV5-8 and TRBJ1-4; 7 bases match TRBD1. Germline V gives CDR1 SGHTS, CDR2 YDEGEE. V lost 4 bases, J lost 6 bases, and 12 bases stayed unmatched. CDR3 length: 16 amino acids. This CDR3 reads CASSRDSVNGDEKLFF. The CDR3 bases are TGTGCCAGCAGCCGGGACAGCGTAAACGGTGATGAAAAACTGTTTTTT.

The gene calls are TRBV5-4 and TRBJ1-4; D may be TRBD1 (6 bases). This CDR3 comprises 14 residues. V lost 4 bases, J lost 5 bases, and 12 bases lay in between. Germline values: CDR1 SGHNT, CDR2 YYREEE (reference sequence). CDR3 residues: CASSEDSTNEKLFF. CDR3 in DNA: TGTGCCAGCAGCGAGGACAGTACAAATGAAAAACTGTTTTTT.

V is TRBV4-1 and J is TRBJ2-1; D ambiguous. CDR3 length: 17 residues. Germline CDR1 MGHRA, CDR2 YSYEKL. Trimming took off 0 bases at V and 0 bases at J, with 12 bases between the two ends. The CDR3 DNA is TGCGCCAGCAGCCAAGATTCGAGCTCGAGCTCCTACAATGAGCAGTTCTTC. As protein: CASSQDSSSSSYNEQFF.

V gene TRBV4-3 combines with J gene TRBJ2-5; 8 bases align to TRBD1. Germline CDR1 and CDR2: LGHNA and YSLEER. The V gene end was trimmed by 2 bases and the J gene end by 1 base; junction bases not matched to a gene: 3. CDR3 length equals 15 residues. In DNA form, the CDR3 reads TGCGCCAGCAGCCAACAGGGGGCGGTCCAAGAGACCCAGTACTTC. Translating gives CASSQQGAVQETQYF.

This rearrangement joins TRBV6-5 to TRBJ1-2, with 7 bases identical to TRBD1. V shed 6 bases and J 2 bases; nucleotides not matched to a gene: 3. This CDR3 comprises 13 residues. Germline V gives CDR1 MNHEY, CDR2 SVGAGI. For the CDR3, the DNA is TGTGCCAGCAGCCTGACAGGGAACTATGGCTACACCTTC. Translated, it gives CASSLTGNYGYTF.

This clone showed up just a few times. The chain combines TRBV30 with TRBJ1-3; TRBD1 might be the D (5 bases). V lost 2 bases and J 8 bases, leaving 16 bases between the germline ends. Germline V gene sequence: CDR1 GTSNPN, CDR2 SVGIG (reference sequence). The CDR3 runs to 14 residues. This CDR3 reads CAWSLRQVGDTIYF. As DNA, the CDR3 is TGTGCCTGGAGTCTACGACAAGTAGGGGACACCATATATTTT.

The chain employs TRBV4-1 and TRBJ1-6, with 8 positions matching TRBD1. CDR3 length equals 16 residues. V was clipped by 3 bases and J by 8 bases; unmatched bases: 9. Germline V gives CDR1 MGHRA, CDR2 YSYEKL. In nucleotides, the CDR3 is TGCGCCAGCAGCCACAGGGGGCCGGGATTTGATTCACCCCTCCACTTT. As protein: CASSHRGPGFDSPLHF.

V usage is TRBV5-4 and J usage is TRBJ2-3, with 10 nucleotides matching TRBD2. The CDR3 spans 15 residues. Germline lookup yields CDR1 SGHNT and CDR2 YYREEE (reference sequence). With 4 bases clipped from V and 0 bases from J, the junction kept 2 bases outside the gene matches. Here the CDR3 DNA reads TGTGCCAGCAGCGTGGGACTAGCGAGCACAGATACGCAGTATTTT. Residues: CASSVGLASTDTQYF.

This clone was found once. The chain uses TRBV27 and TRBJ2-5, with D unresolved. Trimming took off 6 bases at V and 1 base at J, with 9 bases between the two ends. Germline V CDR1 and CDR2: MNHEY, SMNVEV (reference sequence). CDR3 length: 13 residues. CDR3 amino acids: CASSTVSQETQYF. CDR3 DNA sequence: TGTGCCAGCAGCACAGTCTCCCAAGAGACCCAGTACTTC.

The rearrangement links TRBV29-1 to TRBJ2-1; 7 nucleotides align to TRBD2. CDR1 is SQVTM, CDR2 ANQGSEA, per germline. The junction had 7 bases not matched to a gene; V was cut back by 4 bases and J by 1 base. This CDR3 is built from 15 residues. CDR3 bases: TGCAGCGTTGTAGGTACTAGCGCATCCTACAATGAGCAGTTCTTC. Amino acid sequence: CSVVGTSASYNEQFF.

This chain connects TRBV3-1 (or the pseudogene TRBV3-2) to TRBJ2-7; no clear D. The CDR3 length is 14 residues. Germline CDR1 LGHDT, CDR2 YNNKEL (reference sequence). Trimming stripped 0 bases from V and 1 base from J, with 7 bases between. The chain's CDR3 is CASSQDPNSYEQYF. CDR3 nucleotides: TGTGCCAGCAGCCAAGACCCCAATTCCTACGAGCAGTACTTC.

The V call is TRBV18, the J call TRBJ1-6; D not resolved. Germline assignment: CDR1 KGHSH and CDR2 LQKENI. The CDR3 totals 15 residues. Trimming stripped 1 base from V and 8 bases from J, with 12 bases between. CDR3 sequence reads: CASSPREGKDSPLHF. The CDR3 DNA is TGTGCCAGCTCACCACGCGAGGGTAAGGATTCACCCCTCCACTTT.